These 28 T cell receptor beta chains were sequenced from one sample in a study of cytomegalovirus exposure and HLA in healthy donors. 13 Jbeta primers and 60 Vbeta primers were used for the PCR. Sequencing was performed with immunoSEQ multiplex PCR; in TCRdb, only in-frame clones are kept and a portion is missing. This table lists about 96,000 clones. The sample consisted of PBMCs. These receptors were collected from a woman in her thirties in good health and CMV-seronegative.

V is TRBV18 and J is TRBJ2-7, with D hard to call. Germline assignment: CDR1 KGHSH and CDR2 LQKENI. The CDR3 covers 15 residues. V was clipped by 4 bases and J by 0 bases, with 13 bases between them. The CDR3 DNA reads as TGTGCCAGCTCACACCCGAGTAGAAGCTCCTACGAGCAGTACTTC. This gives the protein CASSHPSRSSYEQYF.

The V and J genes are TRBV28 and TRBJ2-3, with TRBD2 matching 10 bases. The CDR3 is 16 residues long. Looked up from germline, CDR1 is MDHEN and CDR2 is SYDVKM. V was pared by 4 bases and J by 2 bases, with 6 bases of the junction left unmatched. CDR3 protein: CASSYSSGSNTDTQYF. CDR3 nucleotides: TGTGCCAGCAGTTACTCTAGCGGGAGTAACACAGATACGCAGTATTTT. Complete variable domain (other parts from reference TRBV28 and TRBJ2-3): DVKVTQSSRYLVKRTGEKVFLECVQDMDHENMFWYRQDPGLGLRLIYFSYDVKMKEKGDIPEGYSVSREKKERFSLILESASTNQTSMYLCASSYSSGSNTDTQYFGPGTRLTVL.

CDR3 nucleotide sequence: TGTGCCAGCAGCAAAGGACAGGGTAGTAGGGTAGAGACCCAGTACTTC. The encoded protein is CASSKGQGSRVETQYF. The genes are TRBV11-3 and TRBJ2-5, with 8 positions matching TRBD1. Losses at the gene ends were 5 bases for V and 4 bases for J; bases not matched to a gene: 12. The CDR3 extends over 16 amino acids. Germline CDR1 reads SGHNT; CDR2 reads YENEEA.

The V and J genes are TRBV27 and TRBJ1-4, with a tentative D call TRBD1 (5 bases). Germline values: CDR1 MNHEY, CDR2 SMNVEV (reference sequence). The length of the CDR3 is 13 residues. The V end lost 3 bases, the J end lost 8 bases, and 10 bases lay between the germline ends. This chain's CDR3 is CASSFQGYEKLFF. The CDR3 DNA reads TGTGCCAGCAGTTTTCAGGGCTACGAAAAACTGTTTTTT.

This sequence joins TRBV7-3 and TRBJ1-1, with a weak D call TRBD1 (5 bases). V was clipped by 2 bases and J by 5 bases, with 15 bases between them. The CDR3 runs 15 residues. In germline, CDR1 is SGHTA, CDR2 FQGTGA. CDR3 nucleotides: TGTGCCAGCAGCTTACGAGGCGGGGGAGAAACTGAAGCTTTCTTT. Its protein is CASSLRGGGETEAFF.

The rearrangement links TRBV2 to TRBJ2-6, with a possible D match to TRBD1 (5 bases). V was cut by 4 bases and J by 4 bases, with 8 bases left in between. The CDR3 has 14 amino acids. The germline CDR1 and CDR2 sequences are SNHLY and FYNNEI. The CDR3 nucleotides read TGTGCCAGCAGTGGGACATACGGGGCCAACGTCCTGACTTTC. As protein: CASSGTYGANVLTF.

This rearrangement joins TRBV7-9 to TRBJ2-1; D remains unclear. Germline V gives CDR1 SEHNR, CDR2 FQNEAQ (reference sequence). V lost 4 bases and J lost 5, with 9 bases in between. The CDR3 sequence is 13 residues long. This CDR3 reads CASSWSEDNEQFF. CDR3 DNA: TGTGCCAGCAGCTGGTCAGAAGACAATGAGCAGTTCTTC.

The rearrangement joins TRBV10-1 to TRBJ2-7; possible D gene TRBD1, 6 bases. This CDR3 has 13 amino acids. V shed 8 bases and J shed 5 bases, with 16 bases lying between them. Germline CDR1 WNHNN, CDR2 SYGVQD (reference sequence). The CDR3 region is CASSPMSGDEQYF. The CDR3 region has the DNA TGCGCCAGCTCACCCATGTCAGGGGACGAGCAGTACTTC.

The genes are TRBV10-1 and TRBJ2-7, with 8 bases fitting TRBD1. Looked up from germline, CDR1 is WNHNN and CDR2 is SYGVQD (reference sequence). The CDR3 contains 18 residues. With V trimmed by 3 bases and J by 3 bases, 16 bases remained unmatched. The CDR3 DNA sequence: TGCGCCAGCAGTGACCTTTTTTGGACAGGGAGGTCCTTCTACGAGCAGTACTTC. Translation gives CASSDLFWTGRSFYEQYF.

This chain connects TRBV9 to TRBJ2-3; D not certain. The CDR3 has 14 amino acids. V was cut by 2 bases and J by 0 bases, with 7 bases left in between. Germline values: CDR1 SGDLS, CDR2 YYNGEE. The CDR3 sequence: CASSVAPSTDTQYF. In nucleotides, the CDR3 is TGTGCCAGCAGCGTGGCACCTAGCACAGATACGCAGTATTTT.

This chain uses TRBV9 with TRBJ2-7, with TRBD2 as a possible D gene (6 bases). Between the trimmed V and J ends, which lost 0 bases and 3 bases, there was a span of 13 bases. Germline V gives CDR1 SGDLS, CDR2 YYNGEE. The CDR3 runs to 15 residues. CDR3 DNA: TGTGCCAGCAGCGTAGGGGCAGTCGGGGGCTACGAGCAGTACTTC. Amino acids: CASSVGAVGGYEQYF.

CDR3 loop: CASSYPGGGGGYTF. The CDR3 DNA follows: TGTGCCAGCAGTTACCCGGGTGGGGGGGGTGGCTACACCTTC. The chain employs TRBV28 and TRBJ1-2, with a tentative D call TRBD1 (5 bases). Germline V lookup: CDR1 MDHEN, CDR2 SYDVKM. The CDR3 has 14 residues. Trimming removed 4 bases at V and 7 bases at J, with 16 bases between.

The chain has TRBV2 and TRBJ1-1; TRBD1 aligns across 7 bases. Germline CDR1 reads SNHLY; CDR2 reads FYNNEI. This CDR3 has 14 residues. Trimming at V came to 4 bases and at J to 5 bases, leaving 7 bases not matched to a gene. The CDR3 nucleotides read TGTGCCAGCAGTGGTCGACAGGGACGGACTGAAGCTTTCTTT. This translates into CASSGRQGRTEAFF.

Note on this clone: The CDR3 ends on some other residue instead of the conserved phenylalanine or tryptophan, so this is likely a read error. The gene calls are TRBV6-5 and TRBJ1-1, with 7 positions matching TRBD1. The CDR3 spans 15 residues. Germline V gene lookup returns CDR1 MNHEY and CDR2 SVGAGI. Trimming cost V 6 bases and J 2 bases; bases outside gene matches: 9. The CDR3 DNA follows: TGTGCCAGCAGCCACCTCAGGGGGTTTAACACTGAAGCTTTCCTT. It translates to CASSHLRGFNTEAFL.

J is TRBJ2-7 and V is TRBV28; TRBD1 is a possible D gene (6 bases). V gave up 6 bases and J gave up 3 bases, with 18 bases separating them. CDR3 length: 15 amino acids. In germline, CDR1 is MDHEN, CDR2 SYDVKM. This CDR3 reads CASRGGGARVYEQYF. Written as DNA, the CDR3 is TGTGCCAGCAGGGGTGGGGGCGCCCGGGTCTACGAGCAGTACTTC.

The chain uses TRBV19 and TRBJ1-6; no definite D call. Between the trimmed V and J ends, which lost 6 bases and 3 bases, there was a span of 12 bases. The CDR3 consists of 15 residues. CDR1 and CDR2 from the germline V gene are LNHDA and SQIVND (reference sequence). The CDR3: CASSPRRGYNSPLHF. Written as DNA, the CDR3 is TGTGCCAGTAGCCCTCGCCGAGGCTATAATTCACCCCTCCACTTT.

The chain recombines TRBV5-1 with TRBJ1-1; D possibly corresponds to TRBD1 (6 bases). Per the germline V gene, CDR1 is SGHRS and CDR2 is YFSETQ. The CDR3 sequence is 13 residues long. Between the trimmed V and J ends, which lost 3 bases and 2 bases, there was a span of 8 bases. CDR3 region: CASSSQGNTEAFF. In nucleotides, the CDR3 is TGCGCCAGCAGCTCACAGGGAAACACTGAAGCTTTCTTT.

The V call is TRBV10-1, the J call TRBJ2-7, with 7 bases matching TRBD1. V lost 0 bases, J lost 4 bases, and 6 bases stayed unmatched. Germline assignment: CDR1 WNHNN and CDR2 SYGVQD (reference sequence). The CDR3 extends over 15 amino acids. The CDR3 is CASSESGRDSYEQYF. For the CDR3, the DNA is TGCGCCAGCAGTGAGTCCGGCCGGGACAGTTACGAGCAGTACTTC.

Written as DNA, the CDR3 is TGTGCCAGCACCCCATTAGCGGGAAATACCGGGGAGCTGTTTTTT. Residues: CASTPLAGNTGELFF. The V and J genes are TRBV28 and TRBJ2-2; 8 positions agree with TRBD2. Germline CDR1 MDHEN, CDR2 SYDVKM. V lost 7 bases to trimming and J lost 5 bases; unmatched junction nucleotides: 9. This CDR3 spans 15 amino acids. Supplemented by reference TRBV28 and TRBJ2-2, the full variable domain reads DVKVTQSSRYLVKRTGEKVFLECVQDMDHENMFWYRQDPGLGLRLIYFSYDVKMKEKGDIPEGYSVSREKKERFSLILESASTNQTSMYLCASTPLAGNTGELFFGEGSRLTVL.

V usage is TRBV4-1 and J usage is TRBJ2-7, with D possibly being TRBD1 (6 bases). Germline loops: CDR1 MGHRA, CDR2 YSYEKL. The length of the CDR3 is 15 residues. V lost 3 bases to trimming and J lost 6 bases, with 18 bases between them. The CDR3 loop is CASSQGLQGRREQYF. As DNA, the CDR3 is TGCGCCAGCAGCCAGGGGTTACAGGGCAGGCGCGAGCAGTACTTC.

This rearrangement joins TRBV16 to TRBJ1-4, with TRBD1 matching 11 bases. V shed 2 bases and J 7 bases; nucleotides not matched to a gene: 3. Germline loops: CDR1 KGHSY, CDR2 FQNENV. This CDR3 contains 15 residues. CDR3 residues: CASSQGQGASEKLFF. CDR3 nucleotides: TGTGCCAGCAGCCAAGGACAGGGGGCGTCTGAAAAACTGTTTTTT.

The chain uses TRBV27 and TRBJ2-7; no clear D gene. The CDR3 extends over 13 amino acids. CDR1 and CDR2 from the germline V gene are MNHEY and SMNVEV (reference sequence). V was clipped by 1 base and J by 6 bases, with 10 bases between them. CDR3 loop: CASSLYRSSEQYF. The CDR3 region has the DNA TGTGCCAGCAGTTTATATCGGTCTAGCGAGCAGTACTTC.

The gene calls are TRBV28 and TRBJ1-3; D gene uncertain. Germline assignment: CDR1 MDHEN and CDR2 SYDVKM. The CDR3 covers 15 residues. Trimming left V 8 bases short and J 0 bases short, with 14 bases between. CDR3 bases: TGTGCCAGCTCCGAAGATATCAGCTCTGGAAACACCATATATTTT. This translates into CASSEDISSGNTIYF. The whole variable domain, filled in from reference TRBV28 and TRBJ1-3, reads DVKVTQSSRYLVKRTGEKVFLECVQDMDHENMFWYRQDPGLGLRLIYFSYDVKMKEKGDIPEGYSVSREKKERFSLILESASTNQTSMYLCASSEDISSGNTIYFGEGSWLTVV.

This chain joins TRBV9 and TRBJ1-4, with 8 bases identical to TRBD1. After removal of 4 bases from V and 5 bases from J, the junction contained 7 bases not matched to a gene. Germline V lookup: CDR1 SGDLS, CDR2 YYNGEE. The CDR3 length is 15 residues. The CDR3 nucleotides are TGTGCCAGCAGCTCATCAGGGGGCGGAAATGAAAAACTGTTTTTT. Translation gives CASSSSGGGNEKLFF.

The chain links TRBV5-4 to TRBJ1-4; D not certain. CDR3 length: 14 amino acids. The germline V gene has CDR1 SGHNT and CDR2 YYREEE (reference sequence). V lost 4 bases, J lost 5 bases, and 12 bases lay in between. The CDR3 sequence: CASSPERGNEKLFF. The CDR3 coding sequence is TGTGCCAGCAGCCCCGAACGGGGAAATGAAAAACTGTTTTTT. Looking up the rest from reference TRBV5-4 and TRBJ1-4 gives the full variable domain: ETGVTQSPTHLIKTRGQQVTLRCSSQSGHNTVSWYQQALGQGPQFIFQYYREEENGRGNFPPRFSGLQFPNYSSELNVNALELDDSALYLCASSPERGNEKLFFGSGTQLSVL.

This chain connects TRBV28 to TRBJ1-1, with 8 bases that match TRBD1. V dropped 8 bases and J dropped 4; count of bases not matched to a gene: 9. Germline V gives CDR1 MDHEN, CDR2 SYDVKM. The length of the CDR3 is 14 residues. The CDR3 bases are TGTGCCAGCGACGGGACAGGTTTTCGCACTGAAGCTTTCTTT. It specifies CASDGTGFRTEAFF.

The chain has TRBV9 and TRBJ2-2, with D possibly TRBD1 on 5 matching bases. V was clipped by 4 bases and J by 2 bases, with 18 bases between them. This CDR3 is built from 17 residues. CDR1 is SGDLS, CDR2 YYNGEE, per germline. The DNA for the CDR3 is TGTGCCAGCAGCCCTCACCCTTCCGACAGAAACACCGGGGAGCTGTTTTTT. Translation: CASSPHPSDRNTGELFF.

This sequence joins TRBV7-9 and TRBJ2-5; D possibly corresponds to TRBD2 (6 bases). There are 15 residues in the CDR3. CDR1 SEHNR and CDR2 FQNEAQ come from the germline V gene (reference sequence). Trimming took off 4 bases at V and 5 bases at J, with 17 bases between the two ends. The CDR3 is CASSSPVGGGETQYF. CDR3 DNA sequence: TGTGCCAGCAGCTCCCCGGTAGGAGGAGGGGAGACCCAGTACTTC.